The clone carrying this T cell receptor (beta chain) was seen a handful of times. Its antigen remains unknown. The data stem from a study of cytomegalovirus exposure and HLA in healthy donors. The study's findings and limits: It emerged from a later analysis that several of the most significant clusters appeared to be linked to common viral pathogens. Being indistinguishable, some V segments were excluded, TRBV6-2 and TRBV6-3 among them. Later analysis found that TCR beta chains associated with HLA were more clonally expanded than other, equally common chains.

The CDR3 is made up of 18 amino acids. The V gene end was trimmed by 2 bases and the J gene end by 5 bases; junction bases not matched to a gene: 13. Germline V gene lookup returns CDR1 MDHEN and CDR2 SYDVKM. The PCR contained 60 Vbeta and 13 Jbeta primers. TCRdb keeps only in-frame clones here, not all; method: immunoSEQ multiplex PCR. The profile shows approximately 290,000 clones, about four fifths of them singletons. Sequencing used PBMCs. The receptor was derived from a girl aged 2 to 10 in good health and CMV-seronegative. The chain employs TRBV28 and TRBJ2-5, with 11 bases lining up with TRBD2. For the CDR3, the DNA is TGTGCCAGCAGTTTACCGAAGCCACTAGCGGGGGTCCGGGAGACCCAGTACTTC. This gives the protein CASSLPKPLAGVRETQYF.